The following is a TCR beta chain sequence with its context. Its antigen has not been determined. Possible read error: a much larger clone is one base away. No conserved phenylalanine or tryptophan is present at the end of the CDR3, so a read error is the likely explanation. The library was prepared using multiplex PCR. The instrument was an Illumina HiSeq 4000. To build TCR beta libraries, CDR3 regions were amplified by Arm-PCR using iRepertoire HTBI primers. Before sequencing, the PCR products went through gel purification. The published analysis was carried out like this. Gene usage analysis of CDR3 amino acid clonotypes used the roughly 60 TRBV and some 15 TRBJ segments found across samples. Filtered high-quality paired reads were merged into contigs using COPE and FqMerger. BLAST was used to align contigs to IMGT TRBV, TRBD and TRBJ reference genes, and CDR3 was defined according to IMGT. Highly expanded clones were defined as clonotypes with a frequency above 0.1%. Shannon entropy served as the measure of repertoire diversity, while the Gini coefficient captured V-J evenness. A clonotype found in more than one individual was treated as public. The public reads were run again by TCRdb, first through fastp at Q25 and then through MiXCR, and only productive beta chains were kept. Rows are unified per CDR3 protein, each entry keeping the most common DNA and genes. The V and J calls here are based on TCRdb, not the publication. The sample table lists 400,000 to 500,000 distinct CDR3 sequences, roughly 15% of them with a count of one. Clones ranked in the top ten supply approximately 17% of the sample.

The intended sense of this specimen's time point label: newly diagnosed GD, antithyroid drugs for less than 3 months. For both TCR sequencing and RNA sequencing, RNA was extracted from PBMCs in TRIzol. Graves' disease was diagnosed according to American Thyroid Association guidelines. The patients came from an endocrinology department in Xi'an, China. Each patient gave approximately 8.8 milliliters of peripheral blood, collected in an EDTA anticoagulant tube. Ficoll Paque Plus density gradient separation was used to isolate PBMCs, and no further T cell sorting was done. An Agilent 2100 Bioanalyzer and agarose gel were used to assess RNA quality, and a NanoDrop 2000 was used to measure RNA concentration. The data are from a study of regulatory T cells in long-lasting Graves disease (dated by TCRdb to the early 2020s). About the study as a whole: Patients with newly diagnosed Graves' disease had been on antithyroid drugs for under 3 months. The study was conducted in China and was registered as a clinical trial. Peripheral blood TCR sequencing and RNA sequencing compared persistent Graves' disease patients with newly diagnosed Graves' disease patients. A total of around 35 samples underwent TCR sequencing: about 13 from persistent and approximately 20 from newly diagnosed Graves' disease patients. Here is what the overall study found, with its caveats: The authors acknowledged the small sample size as a limitation that may reduce accuracy. Compared with newly diagnosed patients, persistent Graves' disease patients had lower TCR Shannon entropy and fewer highly expanded clones, which suggests clonal expansion. Patients with persistent disease shared more public clonotypes (approximately 2,500) than newly diagnosed patients did (more than 900). Preferential use of TRBV28, TRBJ1-2 and TRBJ2-5 was observed in persistent disease, whereas TRBV20-1 and TRBJ2-1 were favored in newly diagnosed disease. Sequencing and analysis were restricted to the TCR beta chain. Peripheral blood alone was examined, since thyroid tissue, which constituted the primary lesion, could not be accessed.

A total of 15 residues make up the CDR3, ends included. Only CDR3 DNA remains: 45 bases, in frame from the first base. Here V drops 4 bases and J drops 5 bases, and the junction holds 11 bases not matched to any gene. Reading the germline V gene gives CDR1 SGHRS and CDR2 YFSETQ. These data were likewise used in another study, on T cells in Graves' hyperthyroidism and ophthalmopathy. From the second report: Stable Graves' hyperthyroidism was defined as no progression to ophthalmopathy during 18 months of follow-up. The hyperthyroidism patients were between 18 and 65 years old and newly diagnosed, with a disease duration of less than 2 months. Patients with uncontrolled infections, other autoimmune diseases, pregnancy or lactation were excluded. Clinical symptoms, serum thyroxine and TRAb, thyroid ultrasound, and orbital computed tomography formed the basis for the diagnoses. For the first round of RT-PCR on the TCR CDR3, the HTBI primer set was used together with the Qiagen OneStep RT-PCR kit. Blood samples also contained most of the expanded thyroid clonotypes (frequency above 0.001), which suggests that blood repertoires may reflect thyroid immune responses. A 13 V-J signature model separated ophthalmopathy from stable hyperthyroidism, with 87.88% sensitivity and 81.08% specificity in cross-validation and 80%/75% in testing. In validation, progression to ophthalmopathy was predicted by the model with nearly 71% sensitivity and just over 72% specificity, a median of roughly six months before onset. To identify TCR V-J signatures that set the groups apart, the researchers used a discovery cohort of about a hundred patients, made up of roughly 45 with Graves' ophthalmopathy and some 55 with stable Graves' hyperthyroidism. Prospective prediction of ophthalmopathy was tested in an independent validation cohort consisting of 18 hyperthyroidism patients and more than 15 patients who later progressed to ophthalmopathy. For training and testing, the 100 or so patients in the discovery cohort were randomly divided in a 7:3 ratio. In several Graves' hyperthyroidism patients, the study also compared T-cell repertoires from thyroid tissue with T-cell repertoires from blood. Once sampling was done, hyperthyroidism patients were given methimazole at a starting dose of 30 mg daily, whereas ophthalmopathy patients were given high-dose intravenous methylprednisolone. Libraries were constructed in a second round of multiplex PCR, after which size selection and purification were performed. Sequencing of the libraries was done on an Illumina HiSeq2000 using paired-end 100 bp reads. SOAPnuke was used to process the raw data, removing reads that contained adapters or uncalled bases, had a mean Phred below 15, or lacked an exact match to the constant primer or identifier. High-quality paired reads were merged using COPE v1.2.5, and each unique nucleotide sequence was defined as a clonotype. Clonotypes were aligned to IMGT TRBV, TRBD and TRBJ reference segments using MiTCR v1.1. Only V-J combinations with frequency above 0.0001, covering about 99% of repertoires, were analysed. The TCS score was defined as F50 (clonal expansion) divided by E x V (chaos), with BLOSUM62-based TCRdist calculated between CDR3 peptides within each V-J. Welch's t-statistics and random forest reduced roughly 530 V-J features to 13, which were used in a naive Bayes classifier (R e1071). No statistical method was used to set the sample size in advance, and investigators knew the group allocation. The paper reports TCR Vbeta CDR3 sequencing of 135 peripheral blood samples: 40 or so ophthalmopathy, some 80 hyperthyroidism and roughly 17 progressor patients.

The sequence is built from TRBV5-1 and TRBJ2-7; 8 bases in the middle match TRBD1. The specimen comprised peripheral blood mononuclear cells (PBMCs), sampled at new diagnosis, from a patient treated with antithyroid drugs. This receptor was obtained from a woman between 45 and 65 years old with Graves disease. Donor details come from another sample of the same person, matched by shared clones. The bases read TGCGCCAGCAGCCCGCGGACAGGGCAGGAGGACGAGCAGTACTCC. Translated, it reads CASSPRTGQEDEQYS.